This T cell receptor beta chain was recovered during a study of immune characterization of retroperitoneal liposarcoma. MiXCR was run by TCRdb on the PCR reads, yielding one entry per CDR3 protein. The top ten clones hold about 20% of a sample with about 10,000 distinct CDR3 sequences, approximately 24% of them seen once. This clonotype was found many times. The source is a male donor with retroperitoneal liposarcoma. Sequenced input: blood.

Here the CDR3 DNA reads TGTGCCAGCAGTGAAACTACGAACACTGAAGCTTTCTTT. Translating gives CASSETTNTEAFF. The V gene is TRBV6-1, the J gene TRBJ1-1; no firm D call. This CDR3 contains 13 residues. Germline values: CDR1 MNHNS, CDR2 SASEGT. Trimming cost V 2 bases and J 1 base, with 5 bases left between them.